This entry is about one T cell receptor (beta chain). Its specificity is unknown. The immunoSEQ assay was version 4, run in survey mode. Clones were sequenced by immunoSEQ multiplex PCR, and TCRdb holds only the in-frame ones, with some missing. The sample lists tens of thousands of clones; 70% to 75% were seen once. These data are taken from a study of persistence of HIV-infected CD4 T cells. An overlapping HIV-1 Gag peptide pool stimulated these cells at approximately 1 ug/peptide/mL. CD40L/CD69 double-negative CD45RO-high memory CD4+ T cells were collected. For at least 4 years, plasma HIV-1 RNA was undetectable (<50 copies/mL). For approximately 17 hours, CD8-depleted PBMCs received anti-CD28/CD49d costimulation, a CD40-blocking antibody and enfuvirtide. Trimming shortened V by 6 bases and J by 0 bases, and 16 bases separated the two germline ends. This CDR3 is built from 16 residues. Germline assignment: CDR1 MNHNY and CDR2 SVGAGI (reference sequence).

This TCR came from an adult man with HIV who was CMV-seropositive. This specimen was CD4+ T cells sorted from PBMCs after approximately 19-hour stimulation, taken from a patient who received antiretroviral therapy. This rearrangement joins TRBV6-6 to TRBJ2-3; D ambiguous. CDR3 nucleotides: TGTGCCAGCAGGCGACTTCTTAGACTCAGCACAGATACGCAGTATTTT. Its protein is CASRRLLRLSTDTQYF.